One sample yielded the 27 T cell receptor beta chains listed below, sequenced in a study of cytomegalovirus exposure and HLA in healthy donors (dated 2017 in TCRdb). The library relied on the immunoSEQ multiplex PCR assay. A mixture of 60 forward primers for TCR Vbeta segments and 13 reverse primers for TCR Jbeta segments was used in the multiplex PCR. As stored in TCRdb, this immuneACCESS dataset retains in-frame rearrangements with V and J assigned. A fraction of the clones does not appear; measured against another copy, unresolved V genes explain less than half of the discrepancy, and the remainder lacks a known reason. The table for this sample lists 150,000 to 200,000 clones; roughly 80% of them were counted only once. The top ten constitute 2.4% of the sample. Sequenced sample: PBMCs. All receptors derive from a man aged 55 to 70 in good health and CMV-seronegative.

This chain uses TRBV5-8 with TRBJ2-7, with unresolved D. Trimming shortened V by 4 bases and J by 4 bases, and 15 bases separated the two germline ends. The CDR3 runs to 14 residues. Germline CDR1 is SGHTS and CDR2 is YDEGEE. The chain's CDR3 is CASSRKSRIYEQYF. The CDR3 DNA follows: TGTGCCAGCAGCCGTAAATCGCGAATATACGAGCAGTACTTC.

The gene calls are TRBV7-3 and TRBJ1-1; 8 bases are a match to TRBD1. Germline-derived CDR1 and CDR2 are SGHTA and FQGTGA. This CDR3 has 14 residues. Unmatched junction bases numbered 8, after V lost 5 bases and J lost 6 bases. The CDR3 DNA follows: TGTGCCAGCAGCCCAGGACAGGGAAGAGCTGAAGCTTTCTTT. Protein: CASSPGQGRAEAFF.

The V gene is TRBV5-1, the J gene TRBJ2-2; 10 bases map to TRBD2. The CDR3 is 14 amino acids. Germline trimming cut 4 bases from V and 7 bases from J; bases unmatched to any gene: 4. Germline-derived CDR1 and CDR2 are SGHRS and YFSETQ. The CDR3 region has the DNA TGCGCCAGCAGCGCTAGCGGGGGAGGCGGGGAGCTGTTTTTT. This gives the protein CASSASGGGGELFF. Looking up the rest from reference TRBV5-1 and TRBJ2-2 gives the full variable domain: KAGVTQTPRYLIKTRGQQVTLSCSPISGHRSVSWYQQTPGQGLQFLFEYFSETQRNKGNFPGRFSGRQFSNSRSEMNVSTLELGDSALYLCASSASGGGGELFFGEGSRLTVL.

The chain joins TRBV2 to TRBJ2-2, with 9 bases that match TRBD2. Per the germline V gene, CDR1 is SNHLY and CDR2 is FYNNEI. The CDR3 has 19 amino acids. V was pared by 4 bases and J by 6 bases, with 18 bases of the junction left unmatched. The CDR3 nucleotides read TGTGCCAGCAGTGTCATGGGACTAGCCCCGAGCGGAGGCTCCGGGGAGCTGTTTTTT. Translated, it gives CASSVMGLAPSGGSGELFF.

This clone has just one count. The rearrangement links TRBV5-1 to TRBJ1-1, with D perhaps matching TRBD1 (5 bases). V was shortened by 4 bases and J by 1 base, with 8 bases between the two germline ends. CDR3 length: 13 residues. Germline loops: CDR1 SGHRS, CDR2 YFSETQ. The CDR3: CASSRGGNTEAFF. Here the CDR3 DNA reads TGCGCCAGCAGCCGGGGGGGGAACACTGAAGCTTTCTTT.

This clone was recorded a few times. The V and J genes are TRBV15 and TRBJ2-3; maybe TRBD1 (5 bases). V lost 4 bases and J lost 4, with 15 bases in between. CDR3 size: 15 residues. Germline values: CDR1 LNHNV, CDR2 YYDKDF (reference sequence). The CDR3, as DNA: TGTGCCACCAGCACGTCGCTTCTAGGGGCAGATACGCAGTATTTT. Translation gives CATSTSLLGADTQYF. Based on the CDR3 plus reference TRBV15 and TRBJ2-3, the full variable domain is DAMVIQNPRYQVTQFGKPVTLSCSQTLNHNVMYWYQQKSSQAPKLLFHYYDKDFNNEADTPDNFQSRRPNTSFCFLDIRSPGLGDTAMYLCATSTSLLGADTQYFGPGTRLTVL.

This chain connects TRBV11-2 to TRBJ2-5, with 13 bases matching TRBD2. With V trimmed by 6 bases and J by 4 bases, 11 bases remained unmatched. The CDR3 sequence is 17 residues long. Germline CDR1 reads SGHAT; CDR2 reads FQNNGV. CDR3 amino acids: CASSQGTRLAGGETQYF. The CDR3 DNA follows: TGTGCCAGCAGTCAAGGGACGCGACTAGCGGGAGGAGAGACCCAGTACTTC.

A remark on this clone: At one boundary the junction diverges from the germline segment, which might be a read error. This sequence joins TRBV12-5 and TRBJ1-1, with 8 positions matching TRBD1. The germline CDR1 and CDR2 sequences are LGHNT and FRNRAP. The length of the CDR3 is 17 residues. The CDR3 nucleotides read TGTGCTAGTGGCTTGGGCCAGGGGGCAAAGTCGAGCACTGAAGCTTTCTTT. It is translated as CASGLGQGAKSSTEAFF. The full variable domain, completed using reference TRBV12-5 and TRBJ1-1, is DARVTQTPRHKVTEMGQEVTMRCQPILGHNTVFWYRQTMMQGLELLAYFRNRAPLDDSGMPKDRFSAEMPDATLATLKIQPSEPRDSAVYFCASGLGQGAKSSTEAFFGQGTRLTVV.

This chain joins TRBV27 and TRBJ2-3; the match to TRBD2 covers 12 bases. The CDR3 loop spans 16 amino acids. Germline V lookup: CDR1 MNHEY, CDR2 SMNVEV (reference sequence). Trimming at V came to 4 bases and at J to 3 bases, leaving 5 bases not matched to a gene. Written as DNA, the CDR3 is TGTGCCAGCAGTTCGCGGACTAGCGGGATGACAGATACGCAGTATTTT. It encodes CASSSRTSGMTDTQYF.

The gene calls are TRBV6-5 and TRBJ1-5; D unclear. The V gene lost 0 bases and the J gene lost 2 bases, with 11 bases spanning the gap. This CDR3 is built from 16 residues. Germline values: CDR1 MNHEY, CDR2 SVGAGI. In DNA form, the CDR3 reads TGTGCCAGCAGTTACTCGTCCTCCGGGGGCAATCAGCCCCAGCATTTT. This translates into CASSYSSSGGNQPQHF.

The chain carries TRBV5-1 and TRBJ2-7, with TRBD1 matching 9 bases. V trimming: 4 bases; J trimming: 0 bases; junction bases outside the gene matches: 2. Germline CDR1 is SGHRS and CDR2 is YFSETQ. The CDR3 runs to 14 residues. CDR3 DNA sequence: TGCGCCAGCAGCGAGACAGGGGGCTCCTACGAGCAGTACTTC. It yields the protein CASSETGGSYEQYF.

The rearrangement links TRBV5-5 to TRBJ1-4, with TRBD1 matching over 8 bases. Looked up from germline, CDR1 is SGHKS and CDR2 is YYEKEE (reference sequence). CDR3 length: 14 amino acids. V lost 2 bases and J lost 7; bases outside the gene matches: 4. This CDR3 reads CASSFDRGREKLFF. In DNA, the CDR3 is TGTGCCAGCAGCTTCGACAGGGGACGTGAAAAACTGTTTTTT.

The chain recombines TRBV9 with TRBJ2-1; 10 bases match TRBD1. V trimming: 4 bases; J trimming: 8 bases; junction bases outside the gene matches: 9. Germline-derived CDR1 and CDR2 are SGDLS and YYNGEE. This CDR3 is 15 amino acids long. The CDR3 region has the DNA TGTGCCAGCAGCCCCCGGACAGGGGGGGAGGATGAGCAGTTCTTC. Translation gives CASSPRTGGEDEQFF.

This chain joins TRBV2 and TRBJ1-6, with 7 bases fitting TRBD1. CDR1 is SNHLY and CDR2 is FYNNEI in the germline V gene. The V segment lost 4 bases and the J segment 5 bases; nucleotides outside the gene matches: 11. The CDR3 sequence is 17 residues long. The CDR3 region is CASSVFFRGQNNSPLHF. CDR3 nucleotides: TGTGCCAGCAGTGTCTTTTTTCGGGGACAGAATAATTCACCCCTCCACTTT.

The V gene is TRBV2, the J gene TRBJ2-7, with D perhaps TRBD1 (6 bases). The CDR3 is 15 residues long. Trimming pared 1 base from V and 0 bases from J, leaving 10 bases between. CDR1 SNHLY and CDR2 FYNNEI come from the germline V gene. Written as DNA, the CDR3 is TGTGCCAGCAGTGAAGACAGGGTTGGCTCCTACGAGCAGTACTTC. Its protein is CASSEDRVGSYEQYF.

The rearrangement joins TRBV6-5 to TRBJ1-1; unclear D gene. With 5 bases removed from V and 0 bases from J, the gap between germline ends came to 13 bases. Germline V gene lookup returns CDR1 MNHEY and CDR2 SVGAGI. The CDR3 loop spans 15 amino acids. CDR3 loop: CASSPRGVMNTEAFF. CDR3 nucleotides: TGTGCCAGCAGTCCGCGCGGGGTCATGAACACTGAAGCTTTCTTT.

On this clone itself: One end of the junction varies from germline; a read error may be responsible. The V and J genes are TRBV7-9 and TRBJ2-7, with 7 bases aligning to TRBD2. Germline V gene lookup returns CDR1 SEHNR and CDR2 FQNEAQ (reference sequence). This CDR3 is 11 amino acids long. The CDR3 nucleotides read TGTGCCAGCAGCTCGGCCGGGACTACCGACTTC. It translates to CASSSAGTTDF.

The CDR3 sequence is CASSYLDGADTQYF. CDR3 sequence (DNA): TGTGCCAGCAGTTACCTAGACGGTGCAGATACGCAGTATTTT. J is TRBJ2-3 and V is TRBV6-5; D gene uncertain. V was trimmed by 2 bases and J by 4 bases, leaving 10 bases between them. The CDR3 sequence is 14 residues long. Germline assignment: CDR1 MNHEY and CDR2 SVGAGI.

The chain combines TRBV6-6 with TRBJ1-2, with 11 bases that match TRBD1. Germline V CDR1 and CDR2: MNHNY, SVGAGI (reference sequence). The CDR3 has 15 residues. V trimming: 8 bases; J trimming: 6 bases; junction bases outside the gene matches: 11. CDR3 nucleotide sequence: TGTGCCAGCGGGGACCGGGACAGGGGGGGAAATGGCTACACCTTC. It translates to CASGDRDRGGNGYTF.

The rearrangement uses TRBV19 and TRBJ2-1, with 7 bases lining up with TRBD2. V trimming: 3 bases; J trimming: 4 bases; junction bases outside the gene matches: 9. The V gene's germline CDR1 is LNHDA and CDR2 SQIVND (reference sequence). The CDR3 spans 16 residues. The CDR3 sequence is CASSISPGLLYNEQFF. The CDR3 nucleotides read TGTGCCAGTAGTATCTCGCCGGGACTACTATACAATGAGCAGTTCTTC.

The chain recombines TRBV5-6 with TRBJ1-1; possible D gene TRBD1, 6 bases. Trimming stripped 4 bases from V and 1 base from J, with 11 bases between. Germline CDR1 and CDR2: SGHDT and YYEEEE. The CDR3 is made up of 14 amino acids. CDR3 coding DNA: TGTGCCAGCAGCACTGACAGGAGGAACACTGAAGCTTTCTTT. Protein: CASSTDRRNTEAFF.

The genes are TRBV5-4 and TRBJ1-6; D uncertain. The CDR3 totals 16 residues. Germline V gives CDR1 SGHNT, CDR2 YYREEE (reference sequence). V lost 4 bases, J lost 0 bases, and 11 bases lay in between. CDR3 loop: CASSTRLSSYNSPLHF. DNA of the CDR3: TGTGCCAGCAGCACTAGACTGAGCTCCTATAATTCACCCCTCCACTTT.

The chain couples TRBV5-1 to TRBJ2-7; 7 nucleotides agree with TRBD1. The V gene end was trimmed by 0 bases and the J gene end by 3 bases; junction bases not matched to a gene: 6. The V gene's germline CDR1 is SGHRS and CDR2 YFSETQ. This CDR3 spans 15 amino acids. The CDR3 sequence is CASSLVRGGSYEQYF. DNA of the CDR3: TGCGCCAGCAGCTTGGTTAGAGGGGGCAGCTACGAGCAGTACTTC. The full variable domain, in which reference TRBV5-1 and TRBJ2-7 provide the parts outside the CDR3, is KAGVTQTPRYLIKTRGQQVTLSCSPISGHRSVSWYQQTPGQGLQFLFEYFSETQRNKGNFPGRFSGRQFSNSRSEMNVSTLELGDSALYLCASSLVRGGSYEQYFGPGTRLTVT.

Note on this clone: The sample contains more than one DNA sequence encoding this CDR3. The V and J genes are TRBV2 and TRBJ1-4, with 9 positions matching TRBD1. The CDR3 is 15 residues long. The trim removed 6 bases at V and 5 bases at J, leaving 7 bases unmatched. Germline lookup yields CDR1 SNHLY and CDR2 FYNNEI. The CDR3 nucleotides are TGTGCCAGCAGACCCGACAGGGGGACGAATGAAAAACTGTTTTTT. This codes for CASRPDRGTNEKLFF.

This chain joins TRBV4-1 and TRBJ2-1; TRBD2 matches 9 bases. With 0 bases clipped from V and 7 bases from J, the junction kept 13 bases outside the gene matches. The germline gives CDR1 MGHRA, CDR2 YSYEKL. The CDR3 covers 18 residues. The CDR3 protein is CASSQDLVGLASGNEQFF. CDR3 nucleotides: TGCGCCAGCAGCCAAGATCTAGTGGGACTAGCTTCTGGAAATGAGCAGTTCTTC.

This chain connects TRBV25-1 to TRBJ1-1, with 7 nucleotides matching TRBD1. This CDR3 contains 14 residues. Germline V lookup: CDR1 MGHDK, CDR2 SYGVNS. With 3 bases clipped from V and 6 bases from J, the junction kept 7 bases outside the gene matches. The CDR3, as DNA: TGTGCCAGCAGTGAGCCCAGGGGGTCCGCTGAAGCTTTCTTT. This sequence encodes CASSEPRGSAEAFF.

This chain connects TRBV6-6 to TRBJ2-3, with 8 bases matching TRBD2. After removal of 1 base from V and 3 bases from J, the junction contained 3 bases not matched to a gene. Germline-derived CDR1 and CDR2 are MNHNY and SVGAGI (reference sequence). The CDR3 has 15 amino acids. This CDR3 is CASSYWGLGTDTQYF. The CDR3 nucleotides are TGTGCCAGCAGTTACTGGGGACTAGGGACAGATACGCAGTATTTT.